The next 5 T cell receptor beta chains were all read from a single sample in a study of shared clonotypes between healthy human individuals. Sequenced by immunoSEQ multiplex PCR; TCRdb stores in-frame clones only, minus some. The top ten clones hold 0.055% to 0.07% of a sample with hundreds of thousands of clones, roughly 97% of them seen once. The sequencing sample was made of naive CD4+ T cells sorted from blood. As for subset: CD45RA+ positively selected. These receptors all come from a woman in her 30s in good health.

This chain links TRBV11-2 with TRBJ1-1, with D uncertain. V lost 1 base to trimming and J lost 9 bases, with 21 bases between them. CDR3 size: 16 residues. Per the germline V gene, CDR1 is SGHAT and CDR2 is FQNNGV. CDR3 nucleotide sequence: TGTGCCAGCAGCTTAGGGACTGGCCCGAAGCGTAAGAAAGCTTTCTTT. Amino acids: CASSLGTGPKRKKAFF.

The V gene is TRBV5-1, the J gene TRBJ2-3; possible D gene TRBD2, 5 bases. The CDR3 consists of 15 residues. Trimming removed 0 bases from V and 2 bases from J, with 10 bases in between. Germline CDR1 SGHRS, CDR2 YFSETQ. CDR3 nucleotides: TGCGCCAGCAGCTTGGAAGTGGGAGCCACAGATACGCAGTATTTT. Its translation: CASSLEVGATDTQYF.

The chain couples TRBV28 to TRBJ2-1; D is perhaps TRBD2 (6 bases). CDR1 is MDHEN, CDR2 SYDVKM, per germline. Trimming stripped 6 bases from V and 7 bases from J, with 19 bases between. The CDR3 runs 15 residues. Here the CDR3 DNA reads TGTGCCAGCAGGCAAACCCCGGGACTTCCTAATGAGCAGTTCTTC. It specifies CASRQTPGLPNEQFF.

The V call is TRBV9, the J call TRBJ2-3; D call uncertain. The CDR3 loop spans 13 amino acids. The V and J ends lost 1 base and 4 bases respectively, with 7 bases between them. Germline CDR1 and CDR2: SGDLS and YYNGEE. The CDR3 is CASSVKWPDTQYF. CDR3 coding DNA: TGTGCCAGCAGCGTAAAATGGCCAGATACGCAGTATTTT.

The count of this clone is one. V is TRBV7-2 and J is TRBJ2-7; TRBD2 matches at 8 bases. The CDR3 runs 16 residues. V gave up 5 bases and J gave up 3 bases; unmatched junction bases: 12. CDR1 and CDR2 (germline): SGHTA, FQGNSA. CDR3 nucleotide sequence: TGTGCCAGCAGCAAGACGGGACTAGAAGAGGGCTACGAGCAGTACTTC. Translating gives CASSKTGLEEGYEQYF.